Given below is one TCR beta chain in context. Its antigen remains unknown. The data derive from a study of cytomegalovirus exposure and HLA in healthy donors. Study context: From donors who were HLA-typed, an early data release held approximately 80 million unique TCRs. Regarding the study as a whole: CMV serostatus was the sole immune exposure data available.

V was clipped by 8 bases and J by 1 base; unmatched bases: 13. The germline CDR1 and CDR2 sequences are LNHDA and SQIVND (reference sequence). The CDR3 is made up of 17 amino acids. Use of 60 Vbeta and 13 Jbeta primers characterized the PCR. Profiling relied on immunoSEQ multiplex PCR, and the TCRdb table lists in-frame clones only, not all of them. Seen here are some 120,000 clones, 80% observed once, and the top ten hold about 2.6%. The TCR comes from a man between 25 and 39 years old in good health and CMV-seronegative. This chain joins TRBV19 and TRBJ2-1; TRBD2 matches at 8 bases. The specimen sequenced was PBMCs. The CDR3: CASAGWSGSGSYNEQFF. In nucleotides, the CDR3 is TGTGCCAGTGCCGGATGGAGCGGGAGTGGGTCCTACAATGAGCAGTTCTTC.